One and the same sample provided the 24 T cell receptor beta chains below, sequenced in a study of cytomegalovirus exposure and HLA in healthy donors. The PCR ran on 60 Vbeta and 13 Jbeta primers. Assay: immunoSEQ multiplex PCR; the TCRdb copy retains only in-frame clones and omits some. This table holds 110,000 to 150,000 clones, 77% found once. Sequenced: PBMCs. These receptors were taken from a male donor in good health and CMV-seronegative.

The gene calls are TRBV19 and TRBJ1-1, with TRBD1 as a possible D gene (5 bases). The germline V gene has CDR1 LNHDA and CDR2 SQIVND (reference sequence). The CDR3 is made up of 13 amino acids. The ends were cut back, 3 bases at V and 8 bases at J, with 13 bases in the middle. CDR3 sequence (DNA): TGTGCCAGTAGTATTGTCGGCCGACAGGAAGCTTTCTTT. This gives the protein CASSIVGRQEAFF.

The chain joins TRBV4-2 to TRBJ2-7; 8 bases line up with TRBD2. V was clipped by 3 bases and J by 2 bases; unmatched bases: 15. The CDR3 is 18 residues long. Germline CDR1 is LGHNA and CDR2 is YNFKEQ. The CDR3 is CASSQGLSSGVGTYEQYF. The CDR3, as DNA: TGTGCCAGCAGCCAGGGGTTGAGTAGCGGGGTGGGTACCTACGAGCAGTACTTC.

The count of this clone is one. This sequence joins TRBV10-3 and TRBJ2-7; 9 nucleotides line up with TRBD2. Trimming took 6 bases from V and 2 from J; bases not matched to a gene: 5. Germline V gene sequence: CDR1 ENHRY, CDR2 SYGVKD. This CDR3 contains 14 residues. The CDR3 reads CAIRASGTTYEQYF. The CDR3, as DNA: TGTGCCATCAGAGCTAGCGGGACCACCTACGAGCAGTACTTC.

The chain employs TRBV5-4 and TRBJ2-7, with TRBD2 identical over 9 bases. Per germline, CDR1 SGHNT and CDR2 YYREEE (reference sequence). The CDR3 sequence is 17 residues long. With V trimmed by 4 bases and J by 0 bases, 11 bases remained unmatched. Here the CDR3 reads CASSGGASGALSYEQYF. CDR3 nucleotide sequence: TGTGCCAGCAGCGGAGGGGCTAGCGGGGCCCTCTCCTACGAGCAGTACTTC.

This chain links TRBV7-2 with TRBJ2-5; 7 positions agree with TRBD1. The CDR3 length is 14 residues. Trimming cost V 1 base and J 4 bases; bases outside gene matches: 3. Germline values: CDR1 SGHTA, CDR2 FQGNSA. CDR3 coding DNA: TGTGCCAGCAGCTTAGACAGGGGCAGAGAGACCCAGTACTTC. This encodes CASSLDRGRETQYF.

The gene calls are TRBV10-3 and TRBJ2-7, with TRBD1 identical over 9 bases. With 8 bases clipped from V and 4 bases from J, the junction kept 6 bases outside the gene matches. CDR3 length: 13 amino acids. Germline V lookup: CDR1 ENHRY, CDR2 SYGVKD. This CDR3 is CAIGGQGKYEQYF. In nucleotides, the CDR3 is TGTGCCATCGGGGGACAGGGAAAATACGAGCAGTACTTC.

The chain is built from TRBV19 and TRBJ1-4; the D gene is possibly TRBD1 (6 bases). Looked up from germline, CDR1 is LNHDA and CDR2 is SQIVND (reference sequence). CDR3 length: 15 residues. V lost 3 bases, J lost 1 base, and 9 bases lay in between. The CDR3 bases are TGTGCCAGTAGTATTCAGGGGTTAACTAATGAAAAACTGTTTTTT. It codes for CASSIQGLTNEKLFF.

The gene calls are TRBV4-1 and TRBJ2-7; 9 bases align to TRBD2. The CDR3 has 18 residues. The germline V gene encodes CDR1 MGHRA and CDR2 YSYEKL. V lost 2 bases, J lost 3 bases, and 14 bases stayed unmatched. DNA for the CDR3: TGCGCCAGCAGCCAACCTTCTGGGCGGGGGGGGTTAGTCTACGAGCAGTACTTC. Translated: CASSQPSGRGGLVYEQYF.

This sequence joins TRBV5-1 and TRBJ1-2; 12 bases are a match to TRBD1. The germline V gene has CDR1 SGHRS and CDR2 YFSETQ. J gave up 7 bases and V 4 bases, and 5 bases lay outside the gene matches. The CDR3 is 14 amino acids. The CDR3 here is CASSRGQGAGGYTF. Written as DNA, the CDR3 is TGCGCCAGCAGCCGGGGACAGGGGGCTGGTGGCTACACCTTC.

The chain uses TRBV7-6 and TRBJ2-7, with D maybe TRBD2 (6 bases). V lost 4 bases, J lost 3 bases, and 19 bases lay in between. The germline gives CDR1 SGHVS, CDR2 FNYEAQ. This CDR3 has 16 residues. This chain's CDR3 is CASSSPFGSGNYEQYF. CDR3 coding DNA: TGTGCCAGCAGCTCGCCTTTTGGTAGCGGAAACTACGAGCAGTACTTC.

The V and J genes are TRBV19 and TRBJ1-3; 7 bases agree with TRBD1. The J segment lost 1 base and the V segment lost 5 bases, leaving 8 bases of the junction unmatched. Per germline, CDR1 LNHDA and CDR2 SQIVND (reference sequence). CDR3 length: 16 amino acids. The CDR3: CASSHRRQGSGNTIYF. In nucleotides, the CDR3 is TGTGCCAGTAGTCACCGAAGACAGGGTTCTGGAAACACCATATATTTT.

The CDR3 sequence is CASSYGAENYEQYF. The CDR3 nucleotides are TGTGCCAGCAGTTACGGAGCTGAAAACTACGAGCAGTACTTC. The chain uses TRBV6-5 and TRBJ2-7, with D hard to call. In germline, CDR1 is MNHEY, CDR2 SVGAGI. V lost 2 bases and J lost 3, with 11 bases in between. CDR3 length: 14 residues.

This clone appeared once. The chain couples TRBV7-6 to TRBJ2-1; 9 nucleotides line up with TRBD2. Per the germline V gene, CDR1 is SGHVS and CDR2 is FNYEAQ. The CDR3 runs 15 residues. The J segment lost 10 bases and the V segment lost 1 base, leaving 8 bases of the junction unmatched. DNA for the CDR3: TGTGCCAGCAGCTTAGTGGCTAGCGGGAATAGGGAGCAGTTCTTC. Translation: CASSLVASGNREQFF.

The chain carries TRBV10-3 and TRBJ1-6; TRBD1 matches at 7 bases. V lost 4 bases and J lost 7; bases outside the gene matches: 4. The CDR3 sequence is 14 residues long. Germline V gives CDR1 ENHRY, CDR2 SYGVKD. The CDR3 DNA reads TGTGCCATCAGTGGGGGACAGTTCAATTCACCCCTCCACTTT. This encodes CAISGGQFNSPLHF.

In this sample, this clone turned up once. This chain joins TRBV2 and TRBJ1-5; possible D gene TRBD1, 5 bases. The CDR3 contains 15 residues. Germline lookup yields CDR1 SNHLY and CDR2 FYNNEI. Trimming removed 3 bases from V and 0 bases from J, with 9 bases in between. The CDR3 protein is CASSDRDNSNQPQHF. As DNA, the CDR3 is TGTGCCAGCAGTGACAGGGATAATAGCAATCAGCCCCAGCATTTT. Using reference TRBV2 and TRBJ1-5 for the parts outside the CDR3, the full variable domain is EPEVTQTPSHQVTQMGQEVILRCVPISNHLYFYWYRQILGQKVEFLVSFYNNEISEKSEIFDDQFSVERPDGSNFTLKIRSTKLEDSAMYFCASSDRDNSNQPQHFGDGTRLSIL.

The chain has TRBV9 and TRBJ2-5; D possibly corresponds to TRBD2 (6 bases). CDR3 size: 14 residues. The germline V and J ends were trimmed by 4 bases and 2 bases, with 12 bases remaining between them. Germline-derived CDR1 and CDR2 are SGDLS and YYNGEE. The CDR3 DNA reads as TGTGCCAGCAGCCTGGCGGGACTTCAAGAGACCCAGTACTTC. It translates to CASSLAGLQETQYF.

The rearrangement links TRBV29-1 to TRBJ1-2; D call uncertain. Germline V lookup: CDR1 SQVTM, CDR2 ANQGSEA. This CDR3 has 13 amino acids. The V end was cut by 1 base, the J end by 3 bases, with 9 bases between. CDR3 nucleotide sequence: TGCAGCGTTGAAGGGAGACCGCACTATGGCTACACCTTC. Translated: CSVEGRPHYGYTF.

In this sample, this clone turned up once. The V call is TRBV6-5, the J call TRBJ1-1, with a tentative D call TRBD1 (5 bases). From germline, CDR1 is MNHEY and CDR2 SVGAGI. This CDR3 is 15 amino acids long. Trimming pared 1 base from V and 0 bases from J, leaving 9 bases between. The CDR3 loop reads CASSYYRTMNTEAFF. CDR3 in DNA: TGTGCCAGCAGTTACTACAGGACGATGAACACTGAAGCTTTCTTT.

Turning to this clone: Other nucleotide sequences from this sample produce the same CDR3. This rearrangement joins TRBV2 to TRBJ2-7; D is perhaps TRBD2 (6 bases). CDR1 is SNHLY and CDR2 is FYNNEI in the germline V gene. V was clipped by 3 bases and J by 6 bases, with 15 bases between them. The CDR3 has 14 amino acids. The CDR3 DNA is TGTGCCAGCAGTGACGTATCTCGGCGGGGCGAGCAGTACTTC. Amino acid sequence: CASSDVSRRGEQYF.

This rearrangement joins TRBV11-2 to TRBJ1-1; a possible D gene is TRBD1 (6 bases). V gave up 5 bases and J gave up 7 bases, with 11 bases separating them. Per germline, CDR1 SGHAT and CDR2 FQNNGV. The CDR3 has 12 residues. The DNA of the CDR3 is TGTGCCAGCAGCGTAGGACAGAGTGAAGCTTTCTTT. Its protein is CASSVGQSEAFF.

This rearrangement joins TRBV14 to TRBJ2-2; D gene ambiguous. Germline V lookup: CDR1 SGHDN, CDR2 FVKESK. The CDR3 spans 15 residues. V lost 4 bases and J lost 7, with 16 bases in between. The DNA of the CDR3 is TGTGCCAGCAGCCCACTCGACTGGTGGCTCGGGGAGCTGTTTTTT. This gives the protein CASSPLDWWLGELFF.

The rearrangement uses TRBV6-6 and TRBJ1-1; D is perhaps TRBD1 (6 bases). The CDR3 extends over 14 amino acids. V shed 7 bases and J shed 2 bases, with 14 bases lying between them. Germline-derived CDR1 and CDR2 are MNHNY and SVGAGI (reference sequence). CDR3 DNA sequence: TGTGCCAGCAAAAACGGGACAAAAAACACTGAAGCTTTCTTT. This encodes CASKNGTKNTEAFF.

This clone has only a few counts. V usage is TRBV19 and J usage is TRBJ2-7; D is perhaps TRBD2 (5 bases). In germline, CDR1 is LNHDA, CDR2 SQIVND (reference sequence). The CDR3 contains 17 residues. Trimming shortened V by 1 base and J by 4 bases, and 20 bases separated the two germline ends. The CDR3 is CASSIVLSRVGGYEQYF. The CDR3 DNA follows: TGTGCCAGTAGTATAGTCCTCTCGAGGGTCGGAGGATACGAGCAGTACTTC.

The J gene is TRBJ2-4, the V gene TRBV30; possibly TRBD1 for D (5 bases). The germline V gene encodes CDR1 GTSNPN and CDR2 SVGIG (reference sequence). The CDR3 is made up of 11 amino acids. Deletions cut 3 bases from V and 11 bases from J, with 11 bases between. CDR3 amino acids: CAWSVQGVQYF. The DNA for the CDR3 is TGTGCCTGGAGCGTCCAGGGTGTTCAGTACTTC.